Presented here are 24 T cell receptor beta chains from one specimen sequenced in a study of blood T cell repertoires in COVID-19. Clones were read by immunoSEQ multiplex PCR, and TCRdb kept only the in-frame ones, dropping some. In the table there are roughly 140,000 clones, 85% to 90% of which are singletons. The material sequenced was PBMCs or T cells enriched from blood (not recorded which). The receptors were sampled from a man aged 60-69 years who had recovered from COVID-19.

V and J are TRBV19 and TRBJ1-5; D is unresolved. Germline-derived CDR1 and CDR2 are LNHDA and SQIVND (reference sequence). CDR3 size: 14 residues. V was clipped by 0 bases and J by 9 bases, with 12 bases between them. The CDR3 nucleotides read TGTGCCAGTAGTATAGATGCCCTAGACGGGCCCCAGCATTTT. This sequence encodes CASSIDALDGPQHF.

This sequence joins TRBV11-2 and TRBJ1-6; TRBD1 is a possible D gene (5 bases). There are 14 residues in the CDR3. Deletions cut 5 bases from V and 9 bases from J, with 14 bases between. Germline V gene sequence: CDR1 SGHAT, CDR2 FQNNGV. CDR3 bases: TGTGCCAGCAGCCCGGGGGTGTTTCGTTCACCCCTCCACTTT. Encoded protein: CASSPGVFRSPLHF.

On this clone: The same CDR3 also results from other DNA sequences found in this sample. The chain has TRBV7-9 and TRBJ1-6; 11 bases are shared with TRBD1. The trim removed 3 bases at V and 10 bases at J, leaving 2 bases unmatched. The CDR3 extends over 14 amino acids. The V gene's germline CDR1 is SEHNR and CDR2 FQNEAQ (reference sequence). CDR3 sequence: CASSLGQGDSPLHF. CDR3 DNA sequence: TGTGCCAGCAGCTTGGGACAGGGGGACTCACCCCTCCACTTT.

This chain uses TRBV7-9 with TRBJ2-7, with D maybe TRBD2 (5 bases). V lost 0 bases, J lost 4 bases, and 10 bases lay in between. CDR1 and CDR2 from the germline V gene are SEHNR and FQNEAQ (reference sequence). This CDR3 spans 14 amino acids. CDR3 nucleotide sequence: TGTGCCAGCAGCTTAGCGATCGGCGGGTACGAGCAGTACTTC. It encodes CASSLAIGGYEQYF.

J is TRBJ2-7 and V is TRBV9; the match to TRBD2 covers 11 bases. The germline V gene encodes CDR1 SGDLS and CDR2 YYNGEE. The CDR3 is 15 residues long. The trim removed 2 bases at V and 4 bases at J, leaving 5 bases unmatched. This CDR3 reads CASSVTSGGPYEQYF. CDR3 DNA sequence: TGTGCCAGCAGCGTTACTAGCGGGGGACCGTACGAGCAGTACTTC.

The J gene is TRBJ2-1, the V gene TRBV11-3; 8 bases align to TRBD1. CDR1 and CDR2 from the germline V gene are SGHNT and YENEEA. Trimming at V came to 2 bases and at J to 4 bases, leaving 7 bases not matched to a gene. This CDR3 comprises 16 residues. CDR3 residues: CASSLRVGTGYNEQFF. The DNA of the CDR3 is TGTGCCAGCAGCTTAAGGGTCGGGACAGGATACAATGAGCAGTTCTTC.

The gene calls are TRBV6-5 and TRBJ1-2, with TRBD1 matching 7 bases. Germline CDR1 and CDR2: MNHEY and SVGAGI. CDR3 size: 13 residues. The trim removed 8 bases at V and 6 bases at J, leaving 9 bases unmatched. The CDR3 loop reads CASRGTATNGYTF. Here the CDR3 DNA reads TGTGCCAGCCGAGGGACAGCAACTAATGGCTACACCTTC.

The chain recombines TRBV7-6 with TRBJ2-7; TRBD1 matches at 8 bases. The CDR3 contains 12 residues. Trimming removed 5 bases from V and 7 bases from J; junction bases left unmatched: 4. The germline V gene has CDR1 SGHVS and CDR2 FNYEAQ. The CDR3 is CASSRTGREQYF. CDR3 nucleotide sequence: TGTGCCAGCAGCCGGACAGGGCGGGAGCAGTACTTC.

V and J are TRBV28 and TRBJ2-7; TRBD2 matches at 10 bases. The CDR3 sequence is 16 residues long. The V and J ends lost 8 bases and 2 bases, in that order; junction bases with no gene match: 12. The germline V gene has CDR1 MDHEN and CDR2 SYDVKM. The chain's CDR3 is CASLLAGASPTYEQYF. The CDR3 region has the DNA TGTGCCAGCCTGCTAGCGGGAGCTTCTCCTACCTACGAGCAGTACTTC.

To note about this clone: One junction end does not reproduce the germline sequence, and a read error may be involved. The V and J genes are TRBV28 and TRBJ2-1; D is perhaps TRBD2 (6 bases). Germline CDR1 and CDR2: MDHEN and SYDVKM. This CDR3 has 14 amino acids. The CDR3 sequence: CASTLVGRYNEQFF. CDR3 DNA sequence: TGTGCCAGCACTTTAGTCGGGAGATACAATGAGCAGTTCTTC.

The V and J genes are TRBV5-5 and TRBJ2-1; a weak D match, TRBD2 (6 bases). Trimming removed 4 bases at V and 8 bases at J, with 16 bases between. The germline V gene encodes CDR1 SGHKS and CDR2 YYEKEE (reference sequence). The CDR3 is 14 amino acids. Here the CDR3 reads CASSRTGSHYEQFF. CDR3 bases: TGTGCCAGCAGCCGGACCGGGAGCCACTATGAGCAGTTCTTC.

This clone was seen more than once but under ten times. The CDR3 sequence is CASSQERGADYGYTF. CDR3 DNA sequence: TGCGCCAGCAGCCAAGAACGGGGGGCGGACTATGGCTACACCTTC. This chain uses TRBV4-1 with TRBJ1-2, with D possibly matching TRBD1 (6 bases). The CDR3 runs 15 residues. V dropped 0 bases and J dropped 3 bases, with 11 bases sitting between them. From germline, CDR1 is MGHRA and CDR2 YSYEKL.

The chain couples TRBV27 to TRBJ2-3; 7 bases are shared with TRBD2. The CDR3 is made up of 14 amino acids. Losses at the gene ends were 3 bases for V and 3 bases for J; bases not matched to a gene: 3. Germline V gene sequence: CDR1 MNHEY, CDR2 SMNVEV (reference sequence). Here the CDR3 reads CASSLGSGTDTQYF. CDR3 DNA sequence: TGTGCCAGCAGTTTGGGTAGCGGGACAGATACGCAGTATTTT.

This clone was observed a handful of times. The genes are TRBV5-6 and TRBJ1-2, with D perhaps TRBD1 (6 bases). The CDR3 loop spans 14 amino acids. V was shortened by 4 bases and J by 4 bases, with 14 bases between the two germline ends. CDR1 is SGHDT, CDR2 YYEEEE, per germline. CDR3 in amino acids: CASSPGQQSYGYTF. CDR3 in DNA: TGTGCCAGCAGCCCAGGACAGCAAAGCTATGGCTACACCTTC.

V and J are TRBV19 and TRBJ2-3; tentative D call: TRBD1 (6 bases). V was pared by 3 bases and J by 4 bases, with 8 bases between. Germline CDR1 and CDR2: LNHDA and SQIVND (reference sequence). CDR3 length: 13 residues. In nucleotides, the CDR3 is TGTGCCAGTAGTATTCCAGGGGCAGATACGCAGTATTTT. It specifies CASSIPGADTQYF.

CDR3 amino acids: CASSLDRGFEKLFF. The CDR3, as DNA: TGTGCCAGCAGCTTGGACAGGGGATTCGAAAAACTGTTTTTT. The J gene is TRBJ1-4, the V gene TRBV5-8, with 7 bases fitting TRBD1. Germline V CDR1 and CDR2: SGHTS, YDEGEE. This CDR3 spans 14 amino acids. The V segment lost 0 bases and the J segment 8 bases; nucleotides outside the gene matches: 4. Combining the CDR3 with reference TRBV5-8 and TRBJ1-4 gives the whole variable domain EAGVTQSPTHLIKTRGQQATLRCSPISGHTSVYWYQQALGLGLQFLLWYDEGEERNRGNFPPRFSGRQFPNYSSELNVNALELEDSALYLCASSLDRGFEKLFFGSGTQLSVL.

V and J are TRBV6-5 and TRBJ2-7, with D possibly matching TRBD1 (7 bases). This CDR3 spans 14 amino acids. The V and J ends lost 11 bases and 4 bases respectively, with 21 bases between them. Germline V CDR1 and CDR2: MNHEY, SVGAGI. The CDR3 reads CAARLTGEEYEQYF. CDR3 DNA sequence: TGTGCCGCGAGACTCACAGGGGAGGAATACGAGCAGTACTTC.

The chain recombines TRBV13 with TRBJ1-6; 7 nucleotides line up with TRBD1. Germline CDR1 is PRHDT and CDR2 is FYEKMQ (reference sequence). The CDR3 runs 16 residues. V lost 5 bases to trimming and J lost 5 bases; unmatched junction nucleotides: 9. CDR3 loop: CASSPTPGTDNSPLHF. In nucleotides, the CDR3 is TGTGCCAGCAGCCCTACTCCCGGGACAGATAATTCACCCCTCCACTTT.

The chain has TRBV2 and TRBJ1-5; 7 bases fit TRBD1. The CDR3 spans 13 residues. The J segment lost 1 base and the V segment lost 7 bases, leaving 1 base of the junction unmatched. Germline loops: CDR1 SNHLY, CDR2 FYNNEI. The CDR3 reads CASKGASNQPQHF. The CDR3 nucleotides read TGTGCCAGCAAGGGGGCAAGCAATCAGCCCCAGCATTTT.

V gene TRBV11-2 combines with J gene TRBJ1-5; D not resolved. Germline V lookup: CDR1 SGHAT, CDR2 FQNNGV. V was pared by 5 bases and J by 5 bases, with 22 bases between. The CDR3 totals 17 residues. The CDR3 sequence: CASSPGVQFGWYQPQHF. The CDR3 DNA reads as TGTGCCAGCAGCCCAGGCGTGCAGTTTGGGTGGTATCAGCCCCAGCATTTT.

The V call is TRBV7-6, the J call TRBJ2-7, with 16 positions matching TRBD2. The V gene end was trimmed by 6 bases and the J gene end by 1 base; junction bases not matched to a gene: 9. The germline V gene has CDR1 SGHVS and CDR2 FNYEAQ. This CDR3 has 18 amino acids. The CDR3 loop reads CASSVGLAGGPSSYEQYF. CDR3 nucleotides: TGTGCCAGCAGTGTGGGACTAGCGGGAGGGCCTTCTTCCTACGAGCAGTACTTC.

The chain has TRBV9 and TRBJ2-3; 14 nucleotides match TRBD2. The germline V gene has CDR1 SGDLS and CDR2 YYNGEE. With V trimmed by 3 bases and J by 1 base, 1 base remained unmatched. This CDR3 is 16 amino acids long. The CDR3 loop is CASSETSGGGTDTQYF. For the CDR3, the DNA is TGTGCCAGCAGCGAGACTAGCGGGGGGGGCACAGATACGCAGTATTTT.

The chain is built from TRBV28 and TRBJ1-1; D not resolved. Germline CDR1 reads MDHEN; CDR2 reads SYDVKM. The CDR3 covers 13 residues. V was cut by 2 bases and J by 4 bases, with 8 bases left in between. CDR3 in amino acids: CASSLREGTEAFF. The DNA for the CDR3 is TGTGCCAGCAGTTTAAGGGAGGGCACTGAAGCTTTCTTT.

This chain links TRBV6-5 with TRBJ2-7; TRBD1 matches at 8 bases. V dropped 7 bases and J dropped 0; count of bases not matched to a gene: 5. CDR3 length: 14 amino acids. Germline CDR1 reads MNHEY; CDR2 reads SVGAGI. CDR3 DNA sequence: TGTGCCAGCACCAGACAGGGGACCTCCTACGAGCAGTACTTC. It codes for CASTRQGTSYEQYF.